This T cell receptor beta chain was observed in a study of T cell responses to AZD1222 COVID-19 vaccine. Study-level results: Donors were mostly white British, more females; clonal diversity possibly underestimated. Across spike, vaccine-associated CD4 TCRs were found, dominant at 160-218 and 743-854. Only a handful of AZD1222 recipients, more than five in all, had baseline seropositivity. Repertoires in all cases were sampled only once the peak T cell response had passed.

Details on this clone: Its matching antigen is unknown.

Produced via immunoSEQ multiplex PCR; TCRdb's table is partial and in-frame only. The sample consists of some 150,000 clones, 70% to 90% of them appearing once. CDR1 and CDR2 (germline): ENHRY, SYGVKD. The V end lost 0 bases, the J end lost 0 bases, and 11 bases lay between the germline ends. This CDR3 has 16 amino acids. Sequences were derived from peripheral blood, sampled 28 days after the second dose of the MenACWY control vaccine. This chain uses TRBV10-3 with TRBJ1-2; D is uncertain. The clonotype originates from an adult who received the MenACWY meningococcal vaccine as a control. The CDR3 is CAISESSGGANYGYTF. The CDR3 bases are TGTGCCATCAGTGAGTCGAGCGGCGGGGCTAACTATGGCTACACCTTC.